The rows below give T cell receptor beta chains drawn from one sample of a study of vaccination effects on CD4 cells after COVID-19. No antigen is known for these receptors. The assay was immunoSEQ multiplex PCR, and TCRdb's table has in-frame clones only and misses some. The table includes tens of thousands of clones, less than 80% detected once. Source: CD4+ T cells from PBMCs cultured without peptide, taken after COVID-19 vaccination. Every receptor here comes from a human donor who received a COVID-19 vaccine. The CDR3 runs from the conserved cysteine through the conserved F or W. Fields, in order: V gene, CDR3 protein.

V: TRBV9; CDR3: CASSAGQGFYGYTF
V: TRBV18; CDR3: CASSPVYSNQPQHF
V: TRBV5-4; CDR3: CASSLGTSEKLFF
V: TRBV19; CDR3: CASSIRNIAGVTGRVETQYF
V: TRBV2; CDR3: CASIRLAGGGPQETQYF
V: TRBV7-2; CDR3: CASSLSFNEQFF
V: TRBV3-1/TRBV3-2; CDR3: CASSQLAGGLNTGELFF
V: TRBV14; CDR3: CASRSGQGALGFQETQYF
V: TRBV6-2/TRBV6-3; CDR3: CASSYGGVDTQYF
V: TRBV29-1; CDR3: CSVEQVIGGYTF
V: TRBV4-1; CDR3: CASSQDLGRGEIGYTF
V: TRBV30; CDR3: CAWRHHSGNTIYF